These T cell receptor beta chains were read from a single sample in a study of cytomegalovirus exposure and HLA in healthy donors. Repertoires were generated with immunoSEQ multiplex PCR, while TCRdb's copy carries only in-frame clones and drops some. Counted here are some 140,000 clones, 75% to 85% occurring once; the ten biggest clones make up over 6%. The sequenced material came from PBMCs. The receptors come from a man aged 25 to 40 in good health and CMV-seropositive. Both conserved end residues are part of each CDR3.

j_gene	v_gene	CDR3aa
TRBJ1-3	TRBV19	CASNPGTGSGNTIYF
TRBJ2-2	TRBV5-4	CASSQELFF
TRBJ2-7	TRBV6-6	CASRMLVRGSYEQYF
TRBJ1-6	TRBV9	CASSGSISYNSPLHF
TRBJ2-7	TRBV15	CATSRDLATYEQYF
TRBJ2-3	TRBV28	CASSYGLSTDTQYF
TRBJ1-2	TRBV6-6	CASTAGDYGYTF
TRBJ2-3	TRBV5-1	CASSLALEAGTQYF
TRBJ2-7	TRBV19	CASSLPGTSGYEQYF
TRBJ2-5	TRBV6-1	CASSDLGETQYF
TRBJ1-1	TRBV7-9	CASITQGNTEAFF
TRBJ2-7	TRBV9	CASSVGFGGEQYF
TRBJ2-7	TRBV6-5	CASRVSLVSSYEQYF
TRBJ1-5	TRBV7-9	CASSLGTGGLNQPQHF
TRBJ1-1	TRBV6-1	CAIVTGLTTEAFF
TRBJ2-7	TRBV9	CASNRGEKSYEQYF
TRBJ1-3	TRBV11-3	CASSANSGNTIYF
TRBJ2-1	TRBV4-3	CASSHQLAGVYNEQFF
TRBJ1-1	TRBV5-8	CASSLSGGYTEAFF
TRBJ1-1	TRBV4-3	CASSQKSGGAMNTEAFF
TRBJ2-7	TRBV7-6	CASSLLAGGSYEQYF
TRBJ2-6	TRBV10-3	CAISAGSSGANVLTF
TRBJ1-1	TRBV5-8	CASSLATGGLTEAFF
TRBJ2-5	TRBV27	CASSLSPGETQYF
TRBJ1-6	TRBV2	CASSSRGLGPNNSPLHF
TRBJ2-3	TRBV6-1	CASSEVQGSTDTQYF
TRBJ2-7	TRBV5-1	CASSPAGYEQYF
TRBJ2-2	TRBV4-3	CASSPQGLAGATGELFF
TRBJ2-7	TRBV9	CASSVVRGGEQYF
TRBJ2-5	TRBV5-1	CASSLGQEETQYF
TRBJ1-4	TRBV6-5	CASSNTQGGKDKLFF
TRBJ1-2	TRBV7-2	CASSGREVDGYTF
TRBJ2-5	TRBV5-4	CASSWGAPGRYPKARETQYF
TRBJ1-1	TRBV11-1	CASSLGRGETEAFF
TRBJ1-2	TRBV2	CASSEGGAVNYGYTF
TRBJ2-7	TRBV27	CASSLAGVGISYEQYF
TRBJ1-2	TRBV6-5	CASSSPSGYGYTF
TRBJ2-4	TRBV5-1	CASSLAERSNIQYF
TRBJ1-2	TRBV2	CASSVDRRSRGYGYTF
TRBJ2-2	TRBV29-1	CSGRTSGGGELFF
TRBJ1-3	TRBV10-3	CAITDSYSGNTIYF
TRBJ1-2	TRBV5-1	CASSLGQGGNYGYTF
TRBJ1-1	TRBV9	CASSPIMNTEAFF
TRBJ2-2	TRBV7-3	CASSLARGGTGELFF
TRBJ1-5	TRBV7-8	CASSLTLVQGNQPQHF
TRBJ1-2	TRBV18	CASSLTGDSNYGYTF
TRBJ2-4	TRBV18	CASSPVQGPKNIQYF
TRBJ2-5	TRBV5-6	CASSLSRETQYF
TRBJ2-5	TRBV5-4	CASSPGGGGARETQYF
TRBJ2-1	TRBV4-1	CASSQDWRQPYDEQFF
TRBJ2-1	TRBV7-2	CASSPPARLAGGHEFF